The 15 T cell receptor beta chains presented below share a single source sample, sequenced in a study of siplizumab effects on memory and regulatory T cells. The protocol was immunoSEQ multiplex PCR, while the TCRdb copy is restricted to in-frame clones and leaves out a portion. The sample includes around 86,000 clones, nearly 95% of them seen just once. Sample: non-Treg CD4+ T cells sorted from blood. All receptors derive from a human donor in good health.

In DNA form, the CDR3 reads TGTGCCAGCAGCTTAAGGGGTCAGCCCCAGCATTTT. As protein: CASSLRGQPQHF. V and J are TRBV7-2 and TRBJ1-5, with D tentatively TRBD1 (5 bases). The CDR3 contains 12 residues. Germline CDR1 SGHTA, CDR2 FQGNSA. Trimming pared 2 bases from V and 6 bases from J, leaving 5 bases between.

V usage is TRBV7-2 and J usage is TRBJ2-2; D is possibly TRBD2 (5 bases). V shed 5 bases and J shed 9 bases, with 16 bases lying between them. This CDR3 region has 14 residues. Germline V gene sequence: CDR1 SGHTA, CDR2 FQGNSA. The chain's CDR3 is CASSDRDPDRELFF. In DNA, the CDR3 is TGTGCCAGCAGCGACCGGGATCCAGACCGGGAGCTGTTTTTT.

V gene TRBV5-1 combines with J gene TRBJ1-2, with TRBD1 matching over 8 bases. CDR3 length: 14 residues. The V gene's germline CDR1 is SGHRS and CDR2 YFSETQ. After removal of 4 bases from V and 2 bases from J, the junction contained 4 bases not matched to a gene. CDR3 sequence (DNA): TGCGCCAGCAGCCAGGACAGGGCCAACTATGGCTACACCTTC. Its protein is CASSQDRANYGYTF. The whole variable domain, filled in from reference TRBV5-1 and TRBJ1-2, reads KAGVTQTPRYLIKTRGQQVTLSCSPISGHRSVSWYQQTPGQGLQFLFEYFSETQRNKGNFPGRFSGRQFSNSRSEMNVSTLELGDSALYLCASSQDRANYGYTFGSGTRLTVV.

CDR3 DNA: TGCAGTGCTAGGGGGGCCTACGAGCAGTACTTC. This sequence encodes CSARGAYEQYF. This rearrangement joins TRBV20-1 to TRBJ2-7; D is perhaps TRBD1 or TRBD2 (5 bases each). Deletions cut 3 bases from V and 2 bases from J, with 5 bases between. This CDR3 contains 11 residues. CDR1 is DFQATT and CDR2 is SNEGSKA in the germline V gene (reference sequence).

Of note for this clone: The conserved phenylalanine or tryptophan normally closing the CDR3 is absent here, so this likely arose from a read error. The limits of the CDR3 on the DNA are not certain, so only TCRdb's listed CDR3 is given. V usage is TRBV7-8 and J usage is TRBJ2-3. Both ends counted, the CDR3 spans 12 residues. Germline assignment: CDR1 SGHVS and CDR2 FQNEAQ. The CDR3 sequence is CASSFATEALNL.

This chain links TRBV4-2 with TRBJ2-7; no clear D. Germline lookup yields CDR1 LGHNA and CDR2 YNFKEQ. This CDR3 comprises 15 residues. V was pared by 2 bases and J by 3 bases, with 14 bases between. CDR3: CASSQTQSIRYEQYF. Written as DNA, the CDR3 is TGTGCCAGCAGCCAAACCCAAAGCATTCGCTACGAGCAGTACTTC.

Here the CDR3 reads CASSLGGNGGQPQHF. CDR3 coding DNA: TGCGCCAGCAGCTTGGGGGGGAATGGAGGTCAGCCCCAGCATTTT. The chain combines TRBV5-1 with TRBJ1-5; the D gene is possibly TRBD1 (5 bases). CDR1 and CDR2 (germline): SGHRS, YFSETQ. CDR3 size: 15 residues. V was trimmed by 0 bases and J by 6 bases, leaving 13 bases between them.

CDR3 in DNA: TGTGCCAGCAGTGAGGAGAATCTGATTTCACCCCTCCACTTT. Amino acids: CASSEENLISPLHF. This chain joins TRBV2 and TRBJ1-6; D unresolved. V was cut by 3 bases and J by 9 bases, with 12 bases left in between. The CDR3 sequence is 14 residues long. Per the germline V gene, CDR1 is SNHLY and CDR2 is FYNNEI. The full variable domain, in which reference TRBV2 and TRBJ1-6 provide the parts outside the CDR3, is EPEVTQTPSHQVTQMGQEVILRCVPISNHLYFYWYRQILGQKVEFLVSFYNNEISEKSEIFDDQFSVERPDGSNFTLKIRSTKLEDSAMYFCASSEENLISPLHFGNGTRLTVT.

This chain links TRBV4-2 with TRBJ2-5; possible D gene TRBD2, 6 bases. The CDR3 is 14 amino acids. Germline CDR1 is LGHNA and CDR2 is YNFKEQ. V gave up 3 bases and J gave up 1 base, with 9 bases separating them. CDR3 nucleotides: TGTGCCAGCAGCCAGAGGAGGGGCCAAGAGACCCAGTACTTC. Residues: CASSQRRGQETQYF.

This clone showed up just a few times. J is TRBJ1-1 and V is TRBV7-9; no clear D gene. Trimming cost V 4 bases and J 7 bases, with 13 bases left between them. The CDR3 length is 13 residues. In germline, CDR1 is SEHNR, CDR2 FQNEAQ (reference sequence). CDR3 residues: CASSSRPVDEAFF. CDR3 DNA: TGTGCCAGCAGCTCCCGACCGGTTGATGAAGCTTTCTTT.

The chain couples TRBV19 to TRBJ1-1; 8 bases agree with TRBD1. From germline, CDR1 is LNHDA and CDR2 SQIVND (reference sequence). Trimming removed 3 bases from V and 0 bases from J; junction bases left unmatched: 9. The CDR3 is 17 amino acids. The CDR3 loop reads CASSMGTGRFMNTEAFF. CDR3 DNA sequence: TGTGCCAGTAGTATGGGGACAGGTCGTTTCATGAACACTGAAGCTTTCTTT.

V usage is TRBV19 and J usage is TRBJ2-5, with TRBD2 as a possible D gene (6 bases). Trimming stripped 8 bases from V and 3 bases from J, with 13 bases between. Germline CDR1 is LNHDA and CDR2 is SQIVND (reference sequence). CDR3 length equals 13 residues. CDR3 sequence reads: CASGPWGEETQYF. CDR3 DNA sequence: TGTGCCAGTGGACCTTGGGGGGAAGAGACCCAGTACTTC.

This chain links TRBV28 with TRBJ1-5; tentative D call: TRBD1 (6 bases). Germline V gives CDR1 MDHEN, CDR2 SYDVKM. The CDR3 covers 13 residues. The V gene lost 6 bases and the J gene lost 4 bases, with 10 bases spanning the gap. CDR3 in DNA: TGTGCCAGCAGAGGGACATATAATCAGCCCCAGCATTTT. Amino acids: CASRGTYNQPQHF.

CDR3 bases: TGTGCCTGGAGTACTCAAGCAATTCAAGAGACCCAGTACTTC. Translating it yields CAWSTQAIQETQYF. This chain links TRBV30 with TRBJ2-5; D remains unclear. The CDR3 is 14 residues long. The V and J ends lost 2 bases and 2 bases respectively, with 12 bases between them. CDR1 is GTSNPN and CDR2 is SVGIG in the germline V gene (reference sequence).

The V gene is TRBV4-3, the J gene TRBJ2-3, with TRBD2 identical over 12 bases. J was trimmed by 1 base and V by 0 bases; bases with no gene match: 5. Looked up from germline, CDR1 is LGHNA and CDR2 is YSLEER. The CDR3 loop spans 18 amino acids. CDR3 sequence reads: CASSQERLAGAGTDTQYF. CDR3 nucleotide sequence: TGCGCCAGCAGCCAAGAGAGACTAGCGGGAGCCGGCACAGATACGCAGTATTTT.